These 32 T cell receptor beta chains share one sample of origin, sequenced in a study of TIL therapy for anti-PD-1-resistant metastatic lung cancer. The libraries were made with immunoSEQ v3. Sequencing was performed with immunoSEQ multiplex PCR; in TCRdb, only in-frame clones are kept and a portion is missing. The data hold tens of thousands of clones, with roughly two thirds observed a single time. Time point: pre-treatment sample, taken before nivolumab and TIL therapy. Pleural nodules or supraclavicular lymph nodes made up most of the excised metastases sampled. The specimen was tumor tissue, collected at baseline. Receptors originate from a person aged 25-80 years with non-small cell lung cancer.

DNA for the CDR3: TGCGCCAGCCGTGGTCTCGGGACAGGAGTGAACTATGAGCAGTTCTTC. This codes for CASRGLGTGVNYEQFF. The chain has TRBV10-2 and TRBJ2-1; 8 bases agree with TRBD1. V lost 8 bases and J lost 8; bases outside the gene matches: 17. The length of the CDR3 is 16 residues. In germline, CDR1 is WSHSY, CDR2 SAAADI.

The V call is TRBV6-6, the J call TRBJ1-1; a possible D gene is TRBD1 (5 bases). CDR1 is MNHNY and CDR2 is SVGAGI in the germline V gene (reference sequence). Trimming stripped 6 bases from V and 4 bases from J, with 12 bases between. The CDR3 loop spans 13 amino acids. The CDR3 loop is CASRFGGGTEAFF. The DNA of the CDR3 is TGTGCCAGCAGGTTTGGGGGGGGCACTGAAGCTTTCTTT.

The chain is built from TRBV10-3 and TRBJ1-2, with D perhaps matching TRBD1 (6 bases). Germline-derived CDR1 and CDR2 are ENHRY and SYGVKD. This CDR3 region has 12 residues. Trimming shortened V by 10 bases and J by 6 bases, and 15 bases separated the two germline ends. CDR3 loop: CATHREADGYTF. The CDR3 DNA is TGTGCCACCCACAGGGAAGCCGATGGCTACACCTTC.

J is TRBJ1-3 and V is TRBV19; D ambiguous. Germline lookup yields CDR1 LNHDA and CDR2 SQIVND (reference sequence). V was clipped by 6 bases and J by 7 bases, with 19 bases between them. This CDR3 contains 15 residues. CDR3 sequence: CASSPWRGGENTIYF. In DNA form, the CDR3 reads TGTGCCAGTAGCCCTTGGCGGGGTGGCGAGAACACCATATATTTT.

The chain recombines TRBV6-4 with TRBJ1-1, with TRBD1 as a possible D gene (6 bases). V shed 3 bases and J shed 4 bases, with 9 bases lying between them. CDR1 is MRHNA, CDR2 SNTAGT, per germline. The CDR3 totals 13 residues. In DNA form, the CDR3 reads TGTGCCAGCAGTGAACAGGGTGGCACTGAAGCTTTCTTT. It is translated as CASSEQGGTEAFF.

This clone was recorded once. The chain uses TRBV30 and TRBJ1-5, with D maybe TRBD1 (6 bases). Looked up from germline, CDR1 is GTSNPN and CDR2 is SVGIG (reference sequence). V was shortened by 0 bases and J by 4 bases, with 13 bases between the two germline ends. This CDR3 has 15 residues. The CDR3 loop reads CAWSVLGGTNQPQHF. The CDR3 bases are TGTGCCTGGAGTGTACTGGGGGGGACAAATCAGCCCCAGCATTTT.

This clone was picked up one time. The V gene is TRBV5-4, the J gene TRBJ2-2, with D maybe TRBD2 (5 bases). The V end was cut by 2 bases, the J end by 2 bases, with 10 bases between. This CDR3 contains 15 residues. The germline gives CDR1 SGHNT, CDR2 YYREEE (reference sequence). CDR3: CASSFYRTNTGELFF. The CDR3 bases are TGTGCCAGCAGCTTTTACCGGACTAACACCGGGGAGCTGTTTTTT.

In its sample, this clone was seen a few times. J is TRBJ1-1 and V is TRBV6-5, with D possibly matching TRBD1 (6 bases). V gave up 8 bases and J gave up 4 bases, with 17 bases separating them. The CDR3 has 14 residues. Germline values: CDR1 MNHEY, CDR2 SVGAGI. DNA for the CDR3: TGTGCCAGCCGCTCACAGGGCCTGGGCACTGAAGCTTTCTTT. Its protein product is CASRSQGLGTEAFF.

This clone was seen a few times. V and J are TRBV30 and TRBJ2-3; 7 bases match TRBD2. This CDR3 has 16 residues. Germline trimming cut 0 bases from V and 0 bases from J; bases unmatched to any gene: 6. CDR1 is GTSNPN and CDR2 is SVGIG in the germline V gene (reference sequence). For the CDR3, the DNA is TGTGCCTGGAGTGTACGGCGGGGGTTAAGCACAGATACGCAGTATTTT. This sequence encodes CAWSVRRGLSTDTQYF.

This chain uses TRBV29-1 with TRBJ1-4; possible D gene TRBD1, 5 bases. Germline CDR1 reads SQVTM; CDR2 reads ANQGSEA. The CDR3 length is 14 residues. V was trimmed by 4 bases and J by 8 bases, leaving 17 bases between them. CDR3: CSVVSGRDGEKLFF. The CDR3 nucleotides are TGCAGCGTTGTTTCGGGCAGGGATGGAGAAAAACTGTTTTTT.

By share of the sample, this clone is medium-sized (0.01 to 0.1%). This chain uses TRBV2 with TRBJ2-1; D perhaps matches TRBD2 (5 bases). CDR3 size: 11 residues. The V end lost 6 bases, the J end lost 9 bases, and 9 bases lay between the germline ends. Germline V CDR1 and CDR2: SNHLY, FYNNEI. The CDR3 sequence is CASRDSSEQFF. The CDR3 nucleotides read TGTGCCAGCAGGGACTCTAGTGAGCAGTTCTTC.

The gene calls are TRBV12-5 and TRBJ2-1, with a tentative D call TRBD2 (6 bases). Trimming removed 1 base from V and 8 bases from J, with 33 bases in between. CDR3 length: 21 residues. Germline V gene sequence: CDR1 LGHNT, CDR2 FRNRAP. In DNA form, the CDR3 reads TGTGCTAGTGGTTTGGCACCCTCGGGGGAGGTACGGGAGCGCCCTCTCCATGAGCAGTTCTTC. Amino acid sequence: CASGLAPSGEVRERPLHEQFF.

This clone appeared once. The chain is built from TRBV19 and TRBJ1-5; 7 nucleotides agree with TRBD1. J was trimmed by 6 bases and V by 5 bases; bases with no gene match: 7. Germline CDR1 reads LNHDA; CDR2 reads SQIVND (reference sequence). The CDR3 runs to 14 residues. CDR3 region: CASSLQGRGQPQHF. DNA of the CDR3: TGTGCCAGTAGTTTACAGGGGCGGGGTCAGCCCCAGCATTTT.

V gene TRBV5-1 combines with J gene TRBJ1-3; D is perhaps TRBD1 (6 bases). From germline, CDR1 is SGHRS and CDR2 YFSETQ. This CDR3 contains 15 residues. V was cut by 4 bases and J by 2 bases, with 13 bases left in between. The CDR3 nucleotides are TGCGCCAGCAGCCCTTTCGGGACACCTGGAAACACCATATATTTT. The encoded protein is CASSPFGTPGNTIYF.

The V and J genes are TRBV27 and TRBJ2-1; perhaps TRBD1 as D (7 bases). Germline CDR1 is MNHEY and CDR2 is SMNVEV (reference sequence). This CDR3 comprises 13 residues. Trimming shortened V by 3 bases and J by 8 bases, and 11 bases separated the two germline ends. The CDR3 region is CASSFSGGHEQFF. CDR3 sequence (DNA): TGTGCCAGCAGTTTTTCAGGGGGGCATGAGCAGTTCTTC.

This chain uses TRBV4-1 with TRBJ1-2; TRBD1 matches at 7 bases. J gave up 4 bases and V 3 bases, and 14 bases lay outside the gene matches. The CDR3 extends over 17 amino acids. Per the germline V gene, CDR1 is MGHRA and CDR2 is YSYEKL. The CDR3 DNA reads TGCGCCAGCAGCCACCGAGGGGGCGCGAAGGGCCTCTATGGCTACACCTTC. Translated, it gives CASSHRGGAKGLYGYTF.

This clone has a single count. This chain connects TRBV28 to TRBJ2-1, with D unclear. The CDR3 is 12 amino acids. Germline CDR1 is MDHEN and CDR2 is SYDVKM. The V and J ends lost 6 bases and 5 bases respectively, with 8 bases between them. The DNA for the CDR3 is TGTGCCAGCAGACTAAATAACAATGAGCAGTTCTTC. Its translation: CASRLNNNEQFF. The whole variable domain, remainder taken from reference TRBV28 and TRBJ2-1, is DVKVTQSSRYLVKRTGEKVFLECVQDMDHENMFWYRQDPGLGLRLIYFSYDVKMKEKGDIPEGYSVSREKKERFSLILESASTNQTSMYLCASRLNNNEQFFGPGTRLTVL.

The chain is built from TRBV7-2 and TRBJ2-1; D not certain. CDR1 SGHTA and CDR2 FQGNSA come from the germline V gene. The CDR3 covers 18 residues. V lost 2 bases and J lost 5, with 22 bases in between. CDR3 nucleotides: TGTGCCAGCAGCTTAAGACCCCCCATGGCCTTAGAAGACAATGAGCAGTTCTTC. This translates into CASSLRPPMALEDNEQFF.

The chain links TRBV10-1 to TRBJ2-1; no definite D call. This CDR3 has 14 residues. Germline V gene lookup returns CDR1 WNHNN and CDR2 SYGVQD (reference sequence). V was shortened by 6 bases and J by 6 bases, with 15 bases between the two germline ends. The chain's CDR3 is CASSEDALGNEQFF. CDR3 DNA sequence: TGCGCCAGCAGCGAGGACGCACTGGGCAATGAGCAGTTCTTC.

The V call is TRBV2, the J call TRBJ1-3, with D maybe TRBD1 (5 bases). CDR1 SNHLY and CDR2 FYNNEI come from the germline V gene. This CDR3 comprises 15 residues. With 6 bases removed from V and 4 bases from J, the gap between germline ends came to 16 bases. The CDR3 is CASSRRGGRGNTIYF. CDR3 nucleotides: TGTGCCAGCAGCCGCCGTGGGGGTCGCGGAAACACCATATATTTT. Based on the CDR3 plus reference TRBV2 and TRBJ1-3, the full variable domain is EPEVTQTPSHQVTQMGQEVILRCVPISNHLYFYWYRQILGQKVEFLVSFYNNEISEKSEIFDDQFSVERPDGSNFTLKIRSTKLEDSAMYFCASSRRGGRGNTIYFGEGSWLTVV.

This clone was counted a few times. The identical CDR3 is also encoded by other nucleotide sequences in the sample. This rearrangement joins TRBV7-9 to TRBJ1-5; TRBD1 agrees at 8 bases. The CDR3 has 18 amino acids. Germline V gene data show CDR1 as SEHNR and CDR2 as FQNEAQ (reference sequence). With 5 bases clipped from V and 1 base from J, the junction kept 13 bases outside the gene matches. CDR3 protein: CASSRMTGDWGSNQPQHF. CDR3 nucleotide sequence: TGTGCCAGCAGCCGTATGACAGGGGATTGGGGAAGCAATCAGCCCCAGCATTTT.

The genes are TRBV6-5 and TRBJ1-2; TRBD1 matches at 7 bases. Trimming cost V 5 bases and J 5 bases; bases outside gene matches: 5. The CDR3 is made up of 13 amino acids. Germline loops: CDR1 MNHEY, CDR2 SVGAGI. The CDR3 region is CASSPRQGYGYTF. In DNA, the CDR3 is TGTGCCAGCAGTCCCCGACAGGGTTATGGCTACACCTTC.

The rearrangement links TRBV15 to TRBJ1-2, with D hard to call. The V end lost 0 bases, the J end lost 4 bases, and 9 bases lay between the germline ends. Germline V gene data show CDR1 as LNHNV and CDR2 as YYDKDF (reference sequence). This CDR3 spans 14 amino acids. The CDR3 DNA follows: TGTGCCACCAGCAGAGATCGCGTAACCTATGGCTACACCTTC. Amino acid sequence: CATSRDRVTYGYTF.

This chain joins TRBV30 and TRBJ2-7; the D gene is possibly TRBD1 (5 bases). The CDR3 is made up of 11 amino acids. Per the germline V gene, CDR1 is GTSNPN and CDR2 is SVGIG (reference sequence). V was pared by 8 bases and J by 6 bases, with 14 bases between. Here the CDR3 DNA reads TGTGCCAGTACACAGGTCTCCGAGCAGTACTTC. This gives the protein CASTQVSEQYF.

The J gene is TRBJ2-5, the V gene TRBV5-4; 12 bases map to TRBD2. With V trimmed by 4 bases and J by 5 bases, 9 bases remained unmatched. The germline V gene has CDR1 SGHNT and CDR2 YYREEE (reference sequence). CDR3 length: 16 amino acids. The CDR3 loop reads CASSAPTSGGMETQYF. The CDR3 DNA sequence: TGTGCCAGCAGCGCGCCGACTAGCGGGGGTATGGAGACCCAGTACTTC.

This clone was observed a handful of times. The chain carries TRBV6-6 and TRBJ2-7; D possibly matches TRBD1 or TRBD2 (6 bases each). Germline lookup yields CDR1 MNHNY and CDR2 SVGAGI (reference sequence). This CDR3 region has 13 residues. The germline V and J ends were trimmed by 5 bases and 12 bases, with 20 bases remaining between them. This CDR3 reads CASSPRGDRFGYF. In DNA, the CDR3 is TGTGCCAGCAGTCCGAGGGGGGACCGGTTTGGGTACTTC.

This chain uses TRBV7-2 with TRBJ2-7, with 7 bases identical to TRBD2. V lost 5 bases to trimming and J lost 3 bases; unmatched junction nucleotides: 7. Per germline, CDR1 SGHTA and CDR2 FQGNSA. This CDR3 is built from 14 residues. In nucleotides, the CDR3 is TGTGCCAGCAGCCCGCGGGGGACTCGCTACGAGCAGTACTTC. Its translation is CASSPRGTRYEQYF.

The chain employs TRBV5-4 and TRBJ2-7; perhaps D is TRBD1 or TRBD2 (6 bases each). Per germline, CDR1 SGHNT and CDR2 YYREEE (reference sequence). The CDR3 sequence is 19 residues long. Between the trimmed V and J ends, which lost 4 bases and 2 bases, there was a span of 28 bases. This chain's CDR3 is CASSALGGGKISSAYEQYF. CDR3 coding DNA: TGTGCCAGCAGCGCTCTTGGAGGGGGGAAAATTTCCAGCGCCTACGAGCAGTACTTC.

V usage is TRBV7-2 and J usage is TRBJ2-1, with D maybe TRBD2 (5 bases). This CDR3 is built from 15 residues. Trimming cost V 3 bases and J 1 base, with 10 bases left between them. The germline V gene has CDR1 SGHTA and CDR2 FQGNSA. In DNA form, the CDR3 reads TGTGCCAGCAGCTTGTCCCCGGGATCCTACAATGAGCAGTTCTTC. It is translated as CASSLSPGSYNEQFF.

The chain is built from TRBV27 and TRBJ1-1; 7 bases agree with TRBD1. The CDR3 consists of 15 residues. Germline V lookup: CDR1 MNHEY, CDR2 SMNVEV (reference sequence). Germline trimming cut 7 bases from V and 6 bases from J; bases unmatched to any gene: 14. This CDR3 is CASIPGGGVGAEAFF. CDR3 coding DNA: TGTGCCAGCATCCCAGGGGGAGGGGTAGGAGCTGAAGCTTTCTTT.

This chain connects TRBV2 to TRBJ2-2, with D tentatively TRBD2 (6 bases). This CDR3 is built from 17 residues. The V end lost 7 bases, the J end lost 0 bases, and 18 bases lay between the germline ends. Germline V gene lookup returns CDR1 SNHLY and CDR2 FYNNEI. The CDR3, as DNA: TGTGCCAGCACCCCGGAGGGGACGGGGGCGAACACCGGGGAGCTGTTTTTT. This sequence encodes CASTPEGTGANTGELFF.

The chain uses TRBV4-1 and TRBJ2-7; 9 bases are a match to TRBD2. V shed 0 bases and J 2 bases; nucleotides not matched to a gene: 5. CDR1 and CDR2 (germline): MGHRA, YSYEKL. This CDR3 is 16 amino acids long. The CDR3 spells CASSQESGRTTYEQYF. As DNA, the CDR3 is TGCGCCAGCAGCCAAGAAAGCGGGAGGACCACCTACGAGCAGTACTTC.